The TCR beta chain described here comes from a study of blood T cell repertoires in COVID-19. TCRdb's table, derived via immunoSEQ multiplex PCR, lists solely in-frame clones and lacks some. The data show some 290,000 clones, more than 85% seen once. V lost 4 bases, J lost 5 bases, and 7 bases stayed unmatched. The germline V gene has CDR1 SNHLY and CDR2 FYNNEI. CDR3 length equals 15 residues. Source material: peripheral blood. The clonotype originates from a man aged 18 to 29 with active or convalescent COVID-19. This sequence joins TRBV2 and TRBJ2-3; 9 nucleotides agree with TRBD2. The CDR3: CASSVGLAGLDTQYF. CDR3 in DNA: TGTGCCAGCAGTGTTGGCCTAGCGGGGTTAGATACGCAGTATTTT.